This T cell receptor (beta chain) was identified during a study of blood T cells in healthy people across ages. For the study at large: When template switching was applied, about one barcoded beta molecule was captured per two T cells. Findings and caveats of the study: Both naive CD4+ cell counts and diversity were greater in long-lived donors than in aged donors. A strong correlation was seen between TCR beta diversity and naive T cell percentage.

A second about 6 to 12 cycle PCR used barcoded and J-beta primers. Each CDR3 protein gets one entry after TCRdb re-called the 5' RACE reads with MiXCR. The table lists 1 million to 1.2 million distinct CDR3 sequences, under 40% of them singletons. Concerning this clonotype: Its specificity is unknown.

CDR3 size: 14 residues. V was cut by 0 bases and J by 3 bases, with 6 bases left in between. In germline, CDR1 is LNHDA, CDR2 SQIVND (reference sequence). V usage is TRBV19 and J usage is TRBJ1-5; D ambiguous. This clonotype originated in a man aged 18 to 30 in good health. Specimen: blood. The chain's CDR3 is CASSIDGDNQPQHF. CDR3 DNA: TGTGCCAGTAGTATAGACGGGGACAATCAGCCCCAGCATTTT.